This is a list of T cell receptor beta chains from one sample in a study of blood T cell repertoires in COVID-19. The data were produced by immunoSEQ multiplex PCR, yet TCRdb's version contains in-frame clones alone and is incomplete. Here the sample spans roughly 230,000 clones, about four fifths being singletons. What was sequenced was PBMCs or T cells enriched from blood (not recorded which). These receptors originate from a man over 45 who had recovered from COVID-19. Each CDR3 is given with its conserved first and last residue.

TRBJ2-3 | TRBV10-3 | CAITDRPTDTQYF
TRBJ1-2 | TRBV28 | CASRGRSYGYTF
TRBJ2-3 | TRBV4-2 | CASSQEEVAGGFADTQYF
TRBJ2-7 | TRBV5-1 | CASSLQGSPYEQYF
TRBJ2-7 | TRBV10-3 | CAIKEGLGEQYF
TRBJ2-6 | TRBV9 | CASSSGQTSKPGANVLTF
TRBJ2-3 | TRBV7-2 | CASSLAQGGTDTQYF
TRBJ1-2 | TRBV10-3 | CAISRTPGSNYGYTF
TRBJ1-3 | TRBV18 | CASSRPTGSGNTIYF
TRBJ2-7 | TRBV19 | CASRGDSWEQYF
TRBJ2-7 | TRBV5-1 | CASSSQGSLGDEQYF
TRBJ2-5 | TRBV21-1 | CASSKGARERGAPTTEETQYF
TRBJ2-1 | TRBV2 | CASSSSGNEQFF
TRBJ2-1 | TRBV5-4 | CASSSQSPGGEWQFF
TRBJ1-2 | TRBV24-1 | CATSGEGDYGYTF
TRBJ2-3 | TRBV5-1 | CASSLVSGTSGTDTQYF
TRBJ2-3 | TRBV24-1 | CATSDRGTAKGDTQYF
TRBJ1-4 | TRBV3-1/TRBV3-2 | CASSQSDRTREKLFF
TRBJ1-6 | TRBV2 | CASSEWAGGAGNSPLHF
TRBJ2-7 | TRBV7-8 | CASSPPRLAGGINPYEQYF
TRBJ2-2 | TRBV7-8 | CASSTGLAGAHSTGELFF
TRBJ2-5 | TRBV28 | CASMGQGNGQETQYF
TRBJ2-7 | TRBV10-2 | CASRGLAGVEQYF
TRBJ2-2 | TRBV9 | CASRRGPTGGYTGELFF
TRBJ2-1 | TRBV5-5 | CASSLSTGTDEQFF
TRBJ2-3 | TRBV19 | CASSGEAGARTDTQYF
TRBJ1-2 | TRBV28 | CASSQAAYGYTF
TRBJ2-1 | TRBV4-1 | CASSQAGTSFDEQFF
TRBJ2-1 | TRBV24-1 | CATSDLGDSSYNEQFF
TRBJ2-1 | TRBV5-1 | CASSKREGSYNEQFF
TRBJ1-1 | TRBV30 | CASGGLLNTEAFF
TRBJ2-7 | TRBV2 | CASSESIRQEIGYEQYF
TRBJ1-1 | TRBV27 | CASSFSTSGNTEAFF
TRBJ2-2 | TRBV7-8 | CASRVDTFNTGELFF
TRBJ1-5 | TRBV6-5 | CATRSRGSNQPQHF
TRBJ1-2 | TRBV4-1 | CASSQGWRVDGYTF
TRBJ2-7 | TRBV3-1/TRBV3-2 | CASSQRAVAGGVEQYF
TRBJ2-5 | TRBV5-1 | CASSLVALAGGVTQYF
TRBJ2-3 | TRBV4-1 | CASSQVPGGASTDTQYF
TRBJ2-7 | TRBV15 | CATSRDLTGEQYF
TRBJ2-7 | TRBV19 | CASSHRGSYEQYF
TRBJ2-1 | TRBV29-1 | CSVETGGYNEQFF
TRBJ1-3 | TRBV30 | CAWSLRMTGAGNTIYF
TRBJ1-1 | TRBV9 | CASSVNILNTEAFF
TRBJ1-3 | TRBV4-2 | CASSQGEDIRSGNTIYF
TRBJ2-1 | TRBV14 | CASSQAGSYNEQFF
TRBJ2-5 | TRBV3-1/TRBV3-2 | CASSQDAEQETQYF
TRBJ1-1 | TRBV9 | CASSVGPTRGADTEAFF
TRBJ1-1 | TRBV30 | CAWSGLTGSMNTEAFF
TRBJ2-3 | TRBV7-3 | CASSLGGVSTDTQYF